This record looks at one T cell receptor beta chain sequence and its context. What this receptor recognizes is not known. Base qualities are not recorded, but no much larger clone differs from it by a single base. CDR3 length: 16 amino acids, cysteine to phenylalanine. The retained sequence is limited to the CDR3, 48 bases, with the frame set at the first base. V loses 5 bases at its end and J loses 5 bases; junction bases beyond the gene matches: 10. Reading the germline V gene gives CDR1 MDHEN and CDR2 SYDVKM. The sample's time point, from its label and the paper: baseline before first vaccination. Vaccinee samples were obtained from the UK trials COV001 and COV002, which included a single-blind randomized controlled phase 2/3 trial of AZD1222 (ChAdOx1 nCoV-19) in healthy adults. Trial participant PBMC samples were collected at day 0 and day 28 after the second dose for TCRbeta chain sequencing.

This entry comes from a study of T cell responses to AZD1222 COVID-19 vaccine (dated by TCRdb to the early 2020s). The study in broad terms: AZD1222 recipients with second doses at about 4 weeks or about 12 weeks were pooled, because spike-specific TCR depth and breadth did not differ between schedules. TCR sequencing covered approximately 230 trial participants: 207 given two doses of AZD1222 and approximately 25 given two doses of MenACWY control vaccine. Trial participants were enrolled into age subgroups of 18-55, 56-69 and 70-plus years, which contained around 140, 26 and 57 TCR-sequenced participants, respectively. Broader findings and caveats from the paper: Reportedly, almost half of the unique spike-specific TCRs recognized epitopes lying outside the regions that are mutated in the B.1.351 and B.1.1.7 variants. In the small 56-69-year group, the increase in depth fell short of significance, most likely because of low power. Because no day 14 peak-response samples were available, repertoires were characterized only after the peak T cell response. Spike-specific TCR breadth and depth rose significantly after two AZD1222 doses compared with day 0 and with MenACWY recipients. Conclusions about previously exposed vaccinees are limited, since just five or six AZD1222 recipients were seropositive for SARS-CoV-2 at baseline. Participants were mostly white British and included more females than males, and it was suggested by the authors that clonal diversity may have been underestimated. Vaccine-associated CD4 TCRs spanned the whole spike protein, with dominant responses in regions 160-218 and 743-854.

The CDR3 regions of human TCRbeta chains were analyzed by immunosequencing. Per the source publication's procedure: Repertoire TCRs were matched against a reference library of SARS-CoV-2-specific TCRs generated with the MIRA antigen-specificity platform. Breadth was defined as the fraction of unique TCRs that were SARS-CoV-2-associated, and depth was defined as the fraction of total T cells that were SARS-CoV-2-associated. Each spike-specific TCR was assigned to its reactive spike region and to a CD4 or CD8 class using the MIRA data. Log10-transformed breadth and depth values were compared by one-way ANOVA with Sidak's multiple comparisons tests. TCRdb limited this immuneACCESS table to in-frame rearrangements with V and J called. A share of clones is missing; checked studies link under half to unresolved V genes, and the rest is unexplained. Clone size and V and J calls were adopted from that table, with D and trimming inferred from the DNA. For this sample there are fewer than 200,000 clones; 70% to 90% appear just once. 1.6% of the sample lies in the top ten.

The sequence derives from an adult in good health. Sample: peripheral blood, taken on day 0 of AZD1222 vaccination. The V and J segments used are TRBV28 and TRBJ2-3, with 10 bases aligning to TRBD2. The CDR3 reads CASSVPLAGVIDTQYF. The bases read TGTGCCAGCAGTGTCCCCCTAGCGGGAGTTATAGATACGCAGTATTTT. Full variable domain (CDR3 extended with the reference TRBV28 and TRBJ2-3 proteins): DVKVTQSSRYLVKRTGEKVFLECVQDMDHENMFWYRQDPGLGLRLIYFSYDVKMKEKGDIPEGYSVSREKKERFSLILESASTNQTSMYLCASSVPLAGVIDTQYFGPGTRLTVL.